This is a list of T cell receptor beta chains from one sample in a study of blood T cell repertoires in COVID-19. Libraries were prepared by immunoSEQ multiplex PCR; TCRdb keeps only in-frame clonotypes and omits some of them. The profile shows 300,000 to 450,000 clones, more than 70% of them singletons. Sequencing input: peripheral blood. The receptors were sampled from a woman in her sixties with COVID-19, enrolled during active disease. Each CDR3 is given with its conserved first and last residue. Fields, in order: clone size, D gene, J gene, V gene, CDR3 DNA, CDR3 protein. D genes are given only for firm matches. Size is omitted from some rows. Given values are once, few, many or a class for expanded clones.

-,-,TRBJ1-2,TRBV7-9,TGTGCCAGCAGCCTATTCGACCCGGGAGGCTACACCTTC,CASSLFDPGGYTF
-,TRBD1,TRBJ2-1,TRBV5-1,TGCGCCAGTCGATCCCGGGACAGGGGCCAAAGGGGACATGAGCAGTTCTTC,CASRSRDRGQRGHEQFF
-,TRBD1,TRBJ1-4,TRBV18,TGTGCCAGCTCACCATCTCGACAGGGGGCAACTAATGAAAAACTGTTTTTT,CASSPSRQGATNEKLFF
-,TRBD2,TRBJ2-1,TRBV7-2,TGTGCCAGCAGCCCACGGACTAGCACCGGCAATGAGCAGTTCTTC,CASSPRTSTGNEQFF
-,TRBD1,TRBJ1-3,TRBV3-1/TRBV3-2,TGTGCCAGCAGCCAAGGGGACAGGGGCTTAAGAAACACCATATATTTT,CASSQGDRGLRNTIYF
once,-,TRBJ2-2,TRBV19,TGTGCCAGTAGTTCCCAGGGCGGCACCGGGGAGCTGTTTTTT,CASSSQGGTGELFF
-,TRBD1,TRBJ2-5,TRBV30,TGTGCCTGGAGCCCAGGGGGCGCGGAGACCCAGTACTTC,CAWSPGGAETQYF
-,-,TRBJ2-4,TRBV5-8,TGTGCCAGCAGCTTGGACGGGTACCGACCCAATGATCGGGTTCAGTACTTC,CASSLDGYRPNDRVQYF
few,-,TRBJ1-5,TRBV27,TGTGCCAGCAGTTTAGCCAGGGAAAATCAGCCCCAGCATTTT,CASSLARENQPQHF
once,-,TRBJ1-1,TRBV6-5,TGTGCCAGCAGTTACCGGACAGCCAGTATGAACACTGAAGCTTTCTTT,CASSYRTASMNTEAFF
-,TRBD1,TRBJ1-2,TRBV19,TGTGCCAGTAGGCGGACAGGGAGAAACTATGGCTACACCTTC,CASRRTGRNYGYTF
-,TRBD2,TRBJ2-7,TRBV3-1/TRBV3-2,TGTGCCAGCAGTACAGCGGGGGCCCCACTCTACGAGCAGTACTTC,CASSTAGAPLYEQYF
-,TRBD1,TRBJ2-5,TRBV9,TGTGCCAGCAGCCCCCGACAGGGTCCAGGGGAGACCCAGTACTTC,CASSPRQGPGETQYF
-,-,TRBJ1-6,TRBV5-1,TGCGCCAGCAGCCTACAGGCTACCAATTCACCCCTCCACTTT,CASSLQATNSPLHF
-,-,TRBJ2-5,TRBV30,TGTGCCTGGGCCCTAGGACTGCTGGTAGGAGAGACCCAGTACTTC,CAWALGLLVGETQYF
-,-,TRBJ2-5,TRBV7-9,TGTGCCAGCAGCGCGACTAGGGGTGGGGAGACCCAGTACTTC,CASSATRGGETQYF
-,-,TRBJ1-3,TRBV7-4,TGTGCCAGCAGCTTACCCCGGGGGAGGCCCCCTGGAAACACCATATATTTT,CASSLPRGRPPGNTIYF
-,-,TRBJ2-2,TRBV28,TGTGCCAGCAGTTTACGGGGGGCGGGCACCGGGGAGCTGTTTTTT,CASSLRGAGTGELFF
-,-,TRBJ1-2,TRBV3-1/TRBV3-2,TGTGCCAGCAGCCAAGGGTCCACAGGGTACCACACCTTC,CASSQGSTGYHTF
once,-,TRBJ2-5,TRBV24-1,TGTGCCACCAGTGACTACCGACAGCAAGAGACCCAGTACTTC,CATSDYRQQETQYF
few,TRBD1,TRBJ1-5,TRBV19,TGTGCCAGTAGTATAGGGACAGGGTATAGCAATCAGCCCCAGCATTTT,CASSIGTGYSNQPQHF
once,TRBD2,TRBJ2-3,TRBV15,TGTGCCACCAGCAGAGTACTAGCGGGGGCCATGATCTACACAGATACGCAGTATTTT,CATSRVLAGAMIYTDTQYF
-,TRBD1,TRBJ2-1,TRBV7-3,TGTGCCAGCAGCTTTGGGACAGGGCCGTACAATGAGCAGTTCTTC,CASSFGTGPYNEQFF
-,-,TRBJ2-3,TRBV5-6,TGTGCCAGCAGCTACCTAGGGGCGGCAGATACGCAGTATTTT,CASSYLGAADTQYF
few,-,TRBJ2-1,TRBV29-1,TGCAGCGTTGTCCCGACTAGTTGGGAGCAGTTCTTC,CSVVPTSWEQFF
-,-,TRBJ2-2,TRBV18,TGTGCCAGCTCACAGGGGACCGGGGAGCTGTTTTTT,CASSQGTGELFF
-,-,TRBJ1-1,TRBV15,TGTGCCACCAGCAGAAATCAGGGCACTGAAGCTTTCTTT,CATSRNQGTEAFF
-,TRBD1,TRBJ2-7,TRBV27,TGTGCCAGCAGTCAAACCCGGGACAGGGGCTCCGAGCAGTACTTC,CASSQTRDRGSEQYF
-,TRBD2,TRBJ2-7,TRBV5-4,TGTGCCAGCAGCCCGGCGGGGGGCGAAGCCTACGAGCAGTACTTC,CASSPAGGEAYEQYF
-,TRBD2,TRBJ2-3,TRBV27,TGTGCCAGCACCAGCGGGGGGCGCGGCACAGATACGCAGTATTTT,CASTSGGRGTDTQYF
-,-,TRBJ2-2,TRBV7-2,TGTGCCAGCAGCTTGTGGGCAGCGAACACCGGGGAGCTGTTTTTT,CASSLWAANTGELFF
-,-,TRBJ1-1,TRBV3-1/TRBV3-2,TGTGCCAGCAGCCAAGATTTGGGGGGGTTCACTGAAGCTTTCTTT,CASSQDLGGFTEAFF
few,-,TRBJ2-3,TRBV4-2,TGTGCCAGCAGCCAAGATCCTAGGTCAGATACGCAGTATTTT,CASSQDPRSDTQYF
-,-,TRBJ2-3,TRBV5-1,TGCGCCAGCATGTTGCCGTTGGGGGCTAGCACAGATACGCAGTATTTT,CASMLPLGASTDTQYF
-,TRBD1,TRBJ1-1,TRBV29-1,TGCAGCGTTGAGCGGCAGGGGGCCAAGAACACTGAAGCTTTCTTT,CSVERQGAKNTEAFF
-,-,TRBJ1-4,TRBV19,TGTGCCAGTAAAAAGGGGACTAATGAAAAACTGTTTTTT,CASKKGTNEKLFF
-,TRBD1,TRBJ2-1,TRBV5-1,TGCGCCAGCAGCCCACCGACAGGGATCGCCTACAATGAGCAGTTCTTC,CASSPPTGIAYNEQFF
-,-,TRBJ1-1,TRBV29-1,TGCAGCGTCGCTCCGCGAAAAGCGCGTCTGAACACTGAAGCTTTCTTT,CSVAPRKARLNTEAFF
-,-,TRBJ1-1,TRBV10-3,TGTGCCATCCGCTCTCTAGGGAACACTGAAGCTTTCTTT,CAIRSLGNTEAFF
-,TRBD2,TRBJ2-5,TRBV7-2,TGTGCCAGCAGCTTATCGGCTAGCGGGGGCCAAGAGACCCAGTACTTC,CASSLSASGGQETQYF
-,-,TRBJ2-7,TRBV6-5,TGTGCCAGCAGTTACTCCGACAGATCCTACGAGCAGTACTTC,CASSYSDRSYEQYF
-,-,TRBJ1-4,TRBV29-1,TGCAGCGTTGAAGTGAGGGGGAATCTGGGACTGTTTTTT,CSVEVRGNLGLFF
-,-,TRBJ1-2,TRBV28,TGTGCCAGCTACGACAGAGGCTACACCTTC,CASYDRGYTF
-,-,TRBJ1-4,TRBV7-9,TGTGCCAGCAGCTTAGCGAACAGGGACCATGAAAAACTGTTTTTT,CASSLANRDHEKLFF
-,-,TRBJ2-1,TRBV28,TGTGCCAGCAGTTTACAGACCTACAATGAGCAGTTCTTC,CASSLQTYNEQFF
once,TRBD1,TRBJ1-4,TRBV6-5,TGTGCCAGCAGTCGCGAGACAGGGGGCAGTGCACAACTGTTTTTT,CASSRETGGSAQLFF
-,TRBD2,TRBJ2-1,TRBV7-3,TGTGCCAGCAAAGAAGCAGGCGGGGGGGCCTTAAATGAGCAGTTCTTC,CASKEAGGGALNEQFF
-,TRBD1,TRBJ1-1,TRBV5-6,TGTGCCAGCAGCTTGGCCACAGGGGGACGTCCTGAAGCTTTCTTT,CASSLATGGRPEAFF
-,TRBD1,TRBJ2-1,TRBV3-1/TRBV3-2,TGTGCCAGCAGCCAAGGACCAGGACAGGGATTTCAGCTCAATGAGCAGTTCTTC,CASSQGPGQGFQLNEQFF
-,TRBD1,TRBJ2-7,TRBV4-1,TGCGCCAGCAGCCGGGACAGGGACTTTTACGAGCAGTACTTC,CASSRDRDFYEQYF
-,TRBD1,TRBJ1-5,TRBV10-1,TGCGCCAGCTCCCGAGAGGGGATCACAGGGGATAGCAATCAGCCCCAGCATTTT,CASSREGITGDSNQPQHF
once,-,TRBJ1-2,TRBV19,TGTGCCAGTACCTCCCCGGGACAAGATTATGGCTACACCTTC,CASTSPGQDYGYTF
-,-,TRBJ1-5,TRBV15,TGTGCCACCAGCAGCCTAAAGCAGCCCCAGCATTTT,CATSSLKQPQHF